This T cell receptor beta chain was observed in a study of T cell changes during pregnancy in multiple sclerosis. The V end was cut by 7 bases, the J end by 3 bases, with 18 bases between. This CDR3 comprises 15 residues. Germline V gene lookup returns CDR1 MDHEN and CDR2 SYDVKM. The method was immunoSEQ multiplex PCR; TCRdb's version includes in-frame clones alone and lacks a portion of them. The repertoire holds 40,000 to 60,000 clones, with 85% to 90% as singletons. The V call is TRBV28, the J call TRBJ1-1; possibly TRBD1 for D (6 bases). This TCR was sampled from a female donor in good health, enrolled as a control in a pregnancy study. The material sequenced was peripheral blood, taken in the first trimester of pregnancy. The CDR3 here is CASIRSGAGDTEAFF. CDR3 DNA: TGTGCCAGCATTCGTTCGGGGGCGGGGGACACTGAAGCTTTCTTT. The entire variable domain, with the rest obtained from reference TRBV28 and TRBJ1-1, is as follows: DVKVTQSSRYLVKRTGEKVFLECVQDMDHENMFWYRQDPGLGLRLIYFSYDVKMKEKGDIPEGYSVSREKKERFSLILESASTNQTSMYLCASIRSGAGDTEAFFGQGTRLTVV.